Below are 5 T cell receptor beta chains sequenced from a single sample in a study of blood T cell repertoires in COVID-19. Sequenced by immunoSEQ multiplex PCR; TCRdb stores in-frame clones only, minus some. The sample carries about 220,000 clones, 83% recorded once. Sample: PBMCs or T cells enriched from blood (not recorded which). These receptors all come from a middle-aged woman who had been exposed to COVID-19.

This clone occurred a few times. The chain employs TRBV6-1 and TRBJ1-5; D unclear. The CDR3 length is 14 residues. Germline V gives CDR1 MNHNS, CDR2 SASEGT. The V end was cut by 3 bases, the J end by 0 bases, with 6 bases between. This CDR3 is CASSDDYSNQPQHF. The CDR3 DNA sequence: TGTGCCAGCAGTGACGACTATAGCAATCAGCCCCAGCATTTT.

The gene calls are TRBV28 and TRBJ2-2; 9 bases are shared with TRBD1. Germline lookup yields CDR1 MDHEN and CDR2 SYDVKM. Losses at the gene ends were 3 bases for V and 5 bases for J; bases not matched to a gene: 4. The CDR3 is 15 amino acids. The CDR3 sequence: CASSLAGQGTGELFF. In DNA, the CDR3 is TGTGCCAGCAGTTTGGCTGGACAGGGGACCGGGGAGCTGTTTTTT. Complete variable domain (other parts from reference TRBV28 and TRBJ2-2): DVKVTQSSRYLVKRTGEKVFLECVQDMDHENMFWYRQDPGLGLRLIYFSYDVKMKEKGDIPEGYSVSREKKERFSLILESASTNQTSMYLCASSLAGQGTGELFFGEGSRLTVL.

The chain recombines TRBV29-1 with TRBJ2-1; 7 positions match TRBD1. Germline CDR1 and CDR2: SQVTM and ANQGSEA. V trimming: 1 base; J trimming: 9 bases; junction bases outside the gene matches: 9. The CDR3 spans 14 residues. CDR3 in amino acids: CSVEGQGPQGEQFF. In nucleotides, the CDR3 is TGCAGCGTTGAAGGACAGGGACCGCAGGGTGAGCAGTTCTTC.

This rearrangement joins TRBV7-8 to TRBJ2-1, with 7 bases matching TRBD1. The germline gives CDR1 SGHVS, CDR2 FQNEAQ. This CDR3 has 16 amino acids. V lost 5 bases and J lost 5; bases outside the gene matches: 12. The CDR3 protein is CASSARNRGLHNEQFF. The CDR3 DNA reads TGTGCCAGCAGCGCACGGAACAGGGGCTTGCACAATGAGCAGTTCTTC.

For this clone: Other DNA sequences in this specimen translate into the identical CDR3. This rearrangement joins TRBV7-3 to TRBJ1-1; D is perhaps TRBD1 (5 bases). Germline-derived CDR1 and CDR2 are SGHTA and FQGTGA. The length of the CDR3 is 13 residues. Trimming removed 5 bases at V and 2 bases at J, with 9 bases between. CDR3 sequence reads: CASSLQANTEAFF. In DNA, the CDR3 is TGTGCCAGCAGCCTACAGGCTAACACTGAAGCTTTCTTT.